The 18 T cell receptor beta chains below all came from one sample that was sequenced in a study of blood T cells in healthy people across ages. Together with a sample-barcoded 5' primer, a J-beta primer mix was included in a second PCR lasting about 7 to 11 cycles. MiXCR was run by TCRdb on the 5' RACE reads, yielding one entry per CDR3 protein. The sample holds about 680,000 distinct CDR3 sequences; around 45% are singletons and the top ten take 30% to 40%. The source material was blood. All receptors come from a woman aged 55 to 70 in good health.

This rearrangement joins TRBV14 to TRBJ2-5; weak D call: TRBD2 (5 bases). The DNA end is more similar to TRBJ2-7, so the J call may be wrong. The CDR3 totals 13 residues. The V gene's germline CDR1 is SGHDN and CDR2 FVKESK. This CDR3 reads CASSQGLSPEQYF. The CDR3 bases are TGTGCCAGCAGCCAAGGACTAAGTCCCGAGCAGTACTTC.

The chain has TRBV7-2 and TRBJ1-2; a possible D gene is TRBD1 (6 bases). V shed 11 bases and J shed 7 bases, with 20 bases lying between them. In germline, CDR1 is SGHTA, CDR2 FQGNSA. This CDR3 contains 13 residues. The chain's CDR3 is CACGRGPRAGYTF. The CDR3 bases are TGTGCCTGCGGCCGGGGGCCCAGGGCTGGCTACACCTTC.

The J gene is TRBJ2-5, the V gene TRBV20-1; the D call may be TRBD1 or TRBD2 (5 bases each). Germline assignment: CDR1 DFQATT and CDR2 SNEGSKA (reference sequence). Trimming took 8 bases from V and 1 from J, leaving 14 bases between them. The CDR3 totals 13 residues. Here the CDR3 DNA reads TGCAGTTTCCAACGTGGGGGCCAAGAGACCCAGTACTTC. Translated: CSFQRGGQETQYF.

CDR3 region: CAIGGPQGQYF. CDR3 bases: TGTGCCATCGGTGGGCCACAGGGTCAGTACTTC. The gene calls are TRBV10-3 and TRBJ2-4; D possibly corresponds to TRBD1 (6 bases). With 8 bases removed from V and 12 bases from J, the gap between germline ends came to 14 bases. CDR3 length: 11 amino acids. Germline CDR1 reads ENHRY; CDR2 reads SYGVKD.

The chain recombines TRBV18 with TRBJ2-1; TRBD2 matches 8 bases. This CDR3 is 15 amino acids long. Trimming removed 2 bases from V and 8 bases from J; junction bases left unmatched: 8. Germline-derived CDR1 and CDR2 are KGHSH and LQKENI. CDR3 bases: TGTGCCAGCTCACCAGGTCCGGGAGGGCCGGATGAGCAGTTCTTC. Amino acids: CASSPGPGGPDEQFF. The whole variable domain, filled in from reference TRBV18 and TRBJ2-1, reads NAGVMQNPRHLVRRRGQEARLRCSPMKGHSHVYWYRQLPEEGLKFMVYLQKENIIDESGMPKERFSAEFPKEGPSILRIQQVVRGDSAAYFCASSPGPGGPDEQFFGPGTRLTVL.

This clonotype has a handful of counts. The gene calls are TRBV7-6 and TRBJ2-3; D remains ambiguous. The CDR3 has 14 residues. The V end lost 0 bases, the J end lost 6 bases, and 10 bases lay between the germline ends. CDR1 SGHVS and CDR2 FNYEAQ come from the germline V gene. In nucleotides, the CDR3 is TGTGCCAGCAGCTTAGCGCAGCAGGTGGATACGCAGTATTTT. Its translation is CASSLAQQVDTQYF.

This clonotype was recorded many times. The V gene is TRBV7-2, the J gene TRBJ2-1; 9 positions agree with TRBD1. The CDR3 totals 16 residues. CDR1 is SGHTA, CDR2 FQGNSA, per germline. Trimming at V came to 0 bases and at J to 5 bases, leaving 5 bases not matched to a gene. The CDR3 DNA reads TGTGCCAGCAGCTTAGCGGGGACAGGGTTCGACAATGAGCAGTTCTTC. Its protein product is CASSLAGTGFDNEQFF.

This clonotype was counted between two and nine times. As DNA, the CDR3 is TGTGCCAGCAGCGTAGGGTTCGGCGGGCCTCAGTTCTTC. Protein product: CASSVGFGGPQFF. This chain uses TRBV9 with TRBJ2-1; D may be TRBD2 (5 bases). The V end was cut by 0 bases, the J end by 13 bases, with 14 bases between. Germline V CDR1 and CDR2: SGDLS, YYNGEE. There are 13 residues in the CDR3.

The rearrangement joins TRBV7-9 to TRBJ1-1; tentatively, D is TRBD1 (5 bases). Trimming left V 5 bases short and J 3 bases short, with 13 bases between. CDR3 size: 14 residues. Germline V lookup: CDR1 SEHNR, CDR2 FQNEAQ (reference sequence). In DNA form, the CDR3 reads TGTGCCAGCAGCATAGGACGAGGGGACACTGAAGCTTTCTTT. Encoded protein: CASSIGRGDTEAFF.

The rearrangement uses TRBV20-1 and TRBJ2-1, with TRBD2 identical over 11 bases. Germline V gene lookup returns CDR1 DFQATT and CDR2 SNEGSKA (reference sequence). The CDR3 totals 15 residues. With V trimmed by 6 bases and J by 9 bases, 13 bases remained unmatched. The CDR3 DNA reads as TGCAGTGCCCCGGTTGCCACTAGCGGGAGCTCTGAGCAGTTCTTC. Protein: CSAPVATSGSSEQFF.

CDR3 residues: CASSFPGFNEKLFF. The CDR3 DNA is TGTGCCAGCAGTTTTCCGGGGTTCAATGAAAAACTGTTTTTT. The genes are TRBV12-3 or TRBV12-4 and TRBJ1-4; D gene unclear. Trimming shortened V by 3 bases and J by 5 bases, and 10 bases separated the two germline ends. The CDR3 sequence is 14 residues long.

This chain connects TRBV20-1 to TRBJ1-4, with TRBD1 as a possible D gene (5 bases). This CDR3 has 15 residues. V lost 0 bases and J lost 7, with 15 bases in between. The germline V gene has CDR1 DFQATT and CDR2 SNEGSKA (reference sequence). The CDR3 nucleotides read TGCAGTGCTAGAGATCGCAGAGGGGCCGGTGAAAAACTGTTTTTT. Its translation: CSARDRRGAGEKLFF.

This clonotype appeared once. V gene TRBV6-5 combines with J gene TRBJ2-7, with D possibly TRBD1 on 7 matching bases. The V end was cut by 5 bases, the J end by 7 bases, with 12 bases between. The CDR3 totals 12 residues. CDR1 and CDR2 (germline): MNHEY, SVGAGI. The DNA for the CDR3 is TGTGCCAGCAGTACGACAGGGAGGGAGCAGTACTTC. This encodes CASSTTGREQYF.

The chain combines TRBV18 with TRBJ1-5; TRBD1 might be the D (6 bases). Germline V gene lookup returns CDR1 KGHSH and CDR2 LQKENI. The CDR3 length is 15 residues. V was pared by 3 bases and J by 3 bases, with 12 bases between. In nucleotides, the CDR3 is TGTGCCAGCTCACCCGGACAGACACTCAATCAGCCCCAGCATTTT. It translates to CASSPGQTLNQPQHF.

The genes are TRBV28 and TRBJ2-7; 10 bases are a match to TRBD2. Germline trimming cut 11 bases from V and 1 base from J; bases unmatched to any gene: 17. The V gene's germline CDR1 is MDHEN and CDR2 SYDVKM. The CDR3 is made up of 17 amino acids. The DNA of the CDR3 is TGTGCCTCCCCGGTCGAACTAGCGGGAAGCGGGTCCTACGAGCAGTACTTC. It translates to CASPVELAGSGSYEQYF.

This clonotype is a singleton in its sample. The chain recombines TRBV6-1 with TRBJ1-1; perhaps TRBD1 as D (5 bases). The CDR3 spans 15 residues. Trimming took 6 bases from V and 1 from J, leaving 15 bases between them. The germline CDR1 and CDR2 sequences are MNHNS and SASEGT. The CDR3 DNA reads TGTGCCAGCAGCCAAAGCCGGGGCGCGAACACTGAAGCTTTCTTT. Its protein product is CASSQSRGANTEAFF.

The V call is TRBV5-1, the J call TRBJ2-7; D call uncertain. The germline gives CDR1 SGHRS, CDR2 YFSETQ. The CDR3 is made up of 13 amino acids. The V end was cut by 0 bases, the J end by 4 bases, with 8 bases between. The CDR3 loop reads CASSLAAFYEQYF. In nucleotides, the CDR3 is TGCGCCAGCAGCTTGGCGGCCTTTTACGAGCAGTACTTC.

V gene TRBV29-1 combines with J gene TRBJ2-5, with D tentatively TRBD1 (6 bases). Per germline, CDR1 SQVTM and CDR2 ANQGSEA. V dropped 6 bases and J dropped 5 bases, with 16 bases sitting between them. This CDR3 has 13 residues. This chain's CDR3 is CSVDPRGLETQYF. The DNA of the CDR3 is TGCAGCGTGGACCCAAGGGGGTTGGAGACCCAGTACTTC.